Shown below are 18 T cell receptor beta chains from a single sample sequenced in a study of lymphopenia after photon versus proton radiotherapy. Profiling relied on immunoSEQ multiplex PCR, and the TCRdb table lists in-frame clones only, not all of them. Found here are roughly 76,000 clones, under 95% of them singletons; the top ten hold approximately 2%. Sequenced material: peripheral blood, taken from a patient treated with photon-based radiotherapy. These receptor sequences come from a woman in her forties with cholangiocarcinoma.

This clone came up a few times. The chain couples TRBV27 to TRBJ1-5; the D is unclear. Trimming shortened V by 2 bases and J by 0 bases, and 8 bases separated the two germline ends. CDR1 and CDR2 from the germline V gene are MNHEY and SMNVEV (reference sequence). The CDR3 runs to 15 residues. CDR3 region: CASSLERDSNQPQHF. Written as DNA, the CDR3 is TGTGCCAGCAGTTTAGAGAGAGATAGCAATCAGCCCCAGCATTTT.

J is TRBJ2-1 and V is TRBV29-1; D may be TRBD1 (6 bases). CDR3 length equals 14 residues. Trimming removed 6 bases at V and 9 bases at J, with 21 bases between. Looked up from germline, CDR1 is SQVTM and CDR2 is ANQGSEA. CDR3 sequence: CSVPTGHGLSEQFF. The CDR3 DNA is TGCAGCGTCCCAACGGGACATGGTTTATCTGAGCAGTTCTTC.

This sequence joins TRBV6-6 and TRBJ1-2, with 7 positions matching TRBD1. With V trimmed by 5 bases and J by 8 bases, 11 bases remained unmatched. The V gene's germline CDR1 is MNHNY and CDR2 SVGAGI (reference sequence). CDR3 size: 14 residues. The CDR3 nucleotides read TGTGCCAGCAGTGGGGTCGACAGGGCAGGAGGCTACACCTTC. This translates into CASSGVDRAGGYTF.

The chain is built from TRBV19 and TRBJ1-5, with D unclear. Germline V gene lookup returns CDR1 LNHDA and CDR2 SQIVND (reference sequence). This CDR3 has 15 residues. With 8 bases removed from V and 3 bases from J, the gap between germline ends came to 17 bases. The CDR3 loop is CASLRVAGPNQPQHF. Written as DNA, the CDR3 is TGTGCCAGTTTGAGGGTAGCCGGTCCCAATCAGCCCCAGCATTTT.

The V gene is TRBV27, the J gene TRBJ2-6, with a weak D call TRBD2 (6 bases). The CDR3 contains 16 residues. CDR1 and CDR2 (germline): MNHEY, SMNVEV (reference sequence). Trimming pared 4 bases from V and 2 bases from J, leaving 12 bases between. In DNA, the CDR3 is TGTGCCAGCAGTTCGCCCGGGACTGCTGGGGCCAACGTCCTGACTTTC. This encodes CASSSPGTAGANVLTF.

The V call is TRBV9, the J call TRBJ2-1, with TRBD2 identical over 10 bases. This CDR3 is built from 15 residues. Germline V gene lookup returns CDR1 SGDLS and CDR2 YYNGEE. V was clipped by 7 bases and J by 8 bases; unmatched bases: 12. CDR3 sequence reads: CASGSGTSVSYEQFF. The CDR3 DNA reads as TGTGCCAGCGGATCCGGGACTAGCGTGTCTTATGAGCAGTTCTTC. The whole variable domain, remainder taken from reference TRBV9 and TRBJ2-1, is DSGVTQTPKHLITATGQRVTLRCSPRSGDLSVYWYQQSLDQGLQFLIQYYNGEERAKGNILERFSAQQFPDLHSELNLSSLELGDSALYFCASGSGTSVSYEQFFGPGTRLTVL.

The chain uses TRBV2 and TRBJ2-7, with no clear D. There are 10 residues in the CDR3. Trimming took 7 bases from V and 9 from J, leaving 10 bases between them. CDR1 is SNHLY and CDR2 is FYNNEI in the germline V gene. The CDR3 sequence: CASKQERQYF. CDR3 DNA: TGTGCCAGCAAGCAGGAGCGGCAGTACTTC.

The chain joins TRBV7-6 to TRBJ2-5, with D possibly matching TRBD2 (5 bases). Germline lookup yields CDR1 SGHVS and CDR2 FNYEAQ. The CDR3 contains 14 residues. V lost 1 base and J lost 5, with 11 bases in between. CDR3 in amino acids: CASSLGTLGETQYF. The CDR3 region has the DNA TGTGCCAGCAGCTTAGGGACTCTTGGGGAGACCCAGTACTTC.

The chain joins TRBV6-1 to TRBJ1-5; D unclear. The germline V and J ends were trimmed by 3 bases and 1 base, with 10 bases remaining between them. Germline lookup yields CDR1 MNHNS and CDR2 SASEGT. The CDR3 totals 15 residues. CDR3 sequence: CASSDVLYSNQPQHF. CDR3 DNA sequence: TGTGCCAGCAGTGACGTACTCTACAGCAATCAGCCCCAGCATTTT.

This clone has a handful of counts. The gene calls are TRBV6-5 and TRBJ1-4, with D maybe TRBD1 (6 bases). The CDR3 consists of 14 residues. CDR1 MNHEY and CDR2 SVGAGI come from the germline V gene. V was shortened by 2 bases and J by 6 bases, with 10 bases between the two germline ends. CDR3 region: CASSYRGSDEKLFF. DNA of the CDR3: TGTGCCAGCAGTTACAGGGGGTCGGATGAAAAACTGTTTTTT.

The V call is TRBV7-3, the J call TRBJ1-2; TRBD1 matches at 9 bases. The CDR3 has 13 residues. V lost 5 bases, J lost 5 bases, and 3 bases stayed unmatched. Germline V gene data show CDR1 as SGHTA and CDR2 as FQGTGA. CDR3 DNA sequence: TGTGCCAGCAGCACGGACAGGGGATATGGCTACACCTTC. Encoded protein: CASSTDRGYGYTF. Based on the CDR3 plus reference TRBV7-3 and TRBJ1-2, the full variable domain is GAGVSQTPSNKVTEKGKYVELRCDPISGHTALYWYRQSLGQGPEFLIYFQGTGAADDSGLPNDRFFAVRPEGSVSTLKIQRTERGDSAVYLCASSTDRGYGYTFGSGTRLTVV.

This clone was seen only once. The CDR3 spells CASSTGQNTEAFF. The CDR3 nucleotides read TGTGCCAGCAGTACGGGACAGAACACTGAAGCTTTCTTT. The chain uses TRBV2 and TRBJ1-1; tentative D call: TRBD1 (6 bases). CDR3 length: 13 amino acids. Trimming pared 5 bases from V and 1 base from J, leaving 8 bases between. Germline V lookup: CDR1 SNHLY, CDR2 FYNNEI.

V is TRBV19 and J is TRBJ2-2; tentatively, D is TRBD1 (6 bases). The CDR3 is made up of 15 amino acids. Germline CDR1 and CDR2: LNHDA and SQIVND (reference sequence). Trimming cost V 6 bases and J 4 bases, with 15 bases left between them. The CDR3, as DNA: TGTGCCAGTAGGCCTGGGGCAGGGGTCACCGGGGAGCTGTTTTTT. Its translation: CASRPGAGVTGELFF.

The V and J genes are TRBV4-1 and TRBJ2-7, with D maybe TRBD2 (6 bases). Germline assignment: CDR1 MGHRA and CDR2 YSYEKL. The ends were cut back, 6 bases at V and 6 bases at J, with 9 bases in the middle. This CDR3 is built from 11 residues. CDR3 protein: CASRGGSEQYF. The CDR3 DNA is TGCGCCAGCAGAGGAGGGAGCGAGCAGTACTTC.

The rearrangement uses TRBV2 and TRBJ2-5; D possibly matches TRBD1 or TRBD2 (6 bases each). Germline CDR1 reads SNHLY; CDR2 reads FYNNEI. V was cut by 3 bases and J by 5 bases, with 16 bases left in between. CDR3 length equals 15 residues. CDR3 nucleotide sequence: TGTGCCAGCAGTGAGTTTCGGGGGCCTGCGGAGACCCAGTACTTC. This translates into CASSEFRGPAETQYF.

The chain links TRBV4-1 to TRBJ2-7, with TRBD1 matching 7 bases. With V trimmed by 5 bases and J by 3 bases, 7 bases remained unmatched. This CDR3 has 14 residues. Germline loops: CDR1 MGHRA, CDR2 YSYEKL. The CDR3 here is CASSSRTGRYEQYF. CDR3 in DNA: TGCGCCAGCAGCTCCAGGACAGGCCGCTACGAGCAGTACTTC.

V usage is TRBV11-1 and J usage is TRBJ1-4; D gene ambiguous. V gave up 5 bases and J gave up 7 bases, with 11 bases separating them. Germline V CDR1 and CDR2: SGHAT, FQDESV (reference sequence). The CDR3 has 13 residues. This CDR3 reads CASSLWTGEKLFF. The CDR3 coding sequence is TGTGCCAGCAGCCTGTGGACTGGTGAAAAACTGTTTTTT.

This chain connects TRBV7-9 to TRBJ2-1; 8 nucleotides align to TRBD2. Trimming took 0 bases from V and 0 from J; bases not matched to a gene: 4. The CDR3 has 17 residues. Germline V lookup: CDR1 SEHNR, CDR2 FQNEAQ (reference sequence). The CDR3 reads CASSLAKAGGSYNEQFF. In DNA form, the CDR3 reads TGTGCCAGCAGCTTAGCGAAGGCGGGAGGCTCCTACAATGAGCAGTTCTTC.